The 11 T cell receptor beta chains given below trace back to one sample, sequenced in a study of cytomegalovirus exposure and HLA in healthy donors. Both 60 Vbeta primers and 13 Jbeta primers went into the PCR. Some clones are missing from TCRdb's copy, which holds only in-frame ones; the method was immunoSEQ multiplex PCR. Altogether roughly 100,000 clones are present, around 80% being singletons, with the ten largest covering roughly 8%. The sample consisted of PBMCs. All receptors come from a middle-aged man in good health and CMV-seropositive.

The chain is built from TRBV27 and TRBJ2-7; 7 bases line up with TRBD1. CDR3 length: 13 amino acids. V dropped 3 bases and J dropped 3; count of bases not matched to a gene: 2. Germline-derived CDR1 and CDR2 are MNHEY and SMNVEV (reference sequence). CDR3 DNA: TGTGCCAGCAGTTTCAGGGGGAGCTACGAGCAGTACTTC. Its protein product is CASSFRGSYEQYF.

The gene calls are TRBV11-2 and TRBJ2-7, with 10 bases that match TRBD1. The CDR3 runs to 15 residues. Germline CDR1 and CDR2: SGHAT and FQNNGV. The V segment lost 6 bases and the J segment 8 bases; nucleotides outside the gene matches: 13. CDR3 residues: CASRRPGTGDSKQYF. CDR3 bases: TGTGCCAGCAGGCGCCCCGGGACAGGGGATAGCAAGCAGTACTTC. The whole variable domain, filled in from reference TRBV11-2 and TRBJ2-7, reads EAGVAQSPRYKIIEKRQSVAFWCNPISGHATLYWYQQILGQGPKLLIQFQNNGVVDDSQLPKDRFSAERLKGVDSTLKIQPAKLEDSAVYLCASRRPGTGDSKQYFGPGTRLTVT.

This clone appeared a single time. This chain uses TRBV19 with TRBJ1-2, with D possibly matching TRBD1 (5 bases). The ends were cut back, 5 bases at V and 9 bases at J, with 19 bases in the middle. Germline V gene data show CDR1 as LNHDA and CDR2 as SQIVND (reference sequence). This CDR3 comprises 14 residues. CDR3 in DNA: TGTGCCAGTAGTCCGGGACTAACCTATGTAAGCTACACCTTC. Translated: CASSPGLTYVSYTF.

V is TRBV6-7 and J is TRBJ2-1; the match to TRBD2 covers 10 bases. TRBV6-7 is filed as an ORF, its function uncertain. The ends lost 5 bases at V and 1 base at J; junction bases unmatched: 29. CDR3 size: 24 residues. The CDR3: CASSALPAPGLAPDDPTSYNEQFF. The CDR3 nucleotides read TGTGCCAGCAGTGCACTGCCGGCCCCGGGACTAGCGCCCGACGACCCTACATCCTACAATGAGCAGTTCTTC.

The chain joins TRBV28 to TRBJ1-1; D gene uncertain. The CDR3 contains 14 residues. Germline loops: CDR1 MDHEN, CDR2 SYDVKM. The V gene lost 2 bases and the J gene lost 0 bases, with 7 bases spanning the gap. CDR3 sequence: CASSLETMNTEAFF. The CDR3 nucleotides are TGTGCCAGCAGTTTAGAGACAATGAACACTGAAGCTTTCTTT.

V is TRBV2 and J is TRBJ1-2, with 10 bases aligning to TRBD1. V dropped 6 bases and J dropped 4; count of bases not matched to a gene: 8. The CDR3 totals 15 residues. From germline, CDR1 is SNHLY and CDR2 FYNNEI. DNA of the CDR3: TGTGCCAGCAGCAATAGACAGGGGGCTTTCTATGGCTACACCTTC. Translating gives CASSNRQGAFYGYTF. The complete variable domain, with remaining parts taken from reference TRBV2 and TRBJ1-2, reads EPEVTQTPSHQVTQMGQEVILRCVPISNHLYFYWYRQILGQKVEFLVSFYNNEISEKSEIFDDQFSVERPDGSNFTLKIRSTKLEDSAMYFCASSNRQGAFYGYTFGSGTRLTVV.

J is TRBJ2-1 and V is TRBV28; tentative D call: TRBD1 (6 bases). Germline lookup yields CDR1 MDHEN and CDR2 SYDVKM. V dropped 5 bases and J dropped 9 bases, with 17 bases sitting between them. CDR3 length: 14 amino acids. The CDR3 spells CASSPQGTNGEQFF. Here the CDR3 DNA reads TGTGCCAGCAGTCCTCAGGGGACCAACGGTGAGCAGTTCTTC.

This clone is a singleton in its sample. J is TRBJ2-1 and V is TRBV11-2; 7 bases map to TRBD1. Trimming at V came to 6 bases and at J to 7 bases, leaving 6 bases not matched to a gene. Germline V lookup: CDR1 SGHAT, CDR2 FQNNGV. CDR3 length: 13 residues. CDR3 coding DNA: TGTGCCAGCAGTCAGGACAGGCCGAATGAGCAGTTCTTC. This encodes CASSQDRPNEQFF.

J is TRBJ2-3 and V is TRBV4-3, with 14 positions matching TRBD2. The CDR3 sequence is 19 residues long. V was pared by 4 bases and J by 3 bases, with 12 bases of the junction left unmatched. Germline CDR1 and CDR2: LGHNA and YSLEER. The CDR3 bases are TGCGCCAGCAGCCCGGCTTCCGGGACTAGCGGGAGACGTACAGATACGCAGTATTTT. This translates into CASSPASGTSGRRTDTQYF.

The V and J genes are TRBV5-8 and TRBJ2-3; D is possibly TRBD1 (5 bases). This CDR3 region has 15 residues. Trimming cost V 1 base and J 3 bases, with 12 bases left between them. The V gene's germline CDR1 is SGHTS and CDR2 YDEGEE. CDR3 sequence: CASSLFTQGTDTQYF. In DNA, the CDR3 is TGTGCCAGCAGCTTGTTTACCCAGGGAACAGATACGCAGTATTTT.

The chain links TRBV18 to TRBJ2-5, with 9 bases lining up with TRBD2. Germline trimming cut 3 bases from V and 7 bases from J; bases unmatched to any gene: 18. Looked up from germline, CDR1 is KGHSH and CDR2 is LQKENI. There are 18 residues in the CDR3. CDR3: CASSPPLSGGPKKATQYF. CDR3 DNA: TGTGCCAGCTCACCTCCCTTGAGCGGGGGGCCGAAGAAGGCGACCCAGTACTTC. Based on the CDR3 plus reference TRBV18 and TRBJ2-5, the full variable domain is NAGVMQNPRHLVRRRGQEARLRCSPMKGHSHVYWYRQLPEEGLKFMVYLQKENIIDESGMPKERFSAEFPKEGPSILRIQQVVRGDSAAYFCASSPPLSGGPKKATQYFGPGTRLLVL.